A single sample is the source of the 8 T cell receptor beta chains below, sequenced in a study of blood T cell repertoires in COVID-19. Clones were read by immunoSEQ multiplex PCR, and TCRdb kept only the in-frame ones, dropping some. The profile covers roughly 140,000 clones, with roughly nine tenths appearing a single time and roughly 15% taken by the ten largest. Sample: peripheral blood. Source of these receptors: a woman aged 40-49 years with acute or convalescent COVID-19.

This clone was counted between two and nine times. This chain joins TRBV28 and TRBJ1-5; D uncertain. V dropped 5 bases and J dropped 3 bases, with 5 bases sitting between them. CDR3 size: 12 residues. In germline, CDR1 is MDHEN, CDR2 SYDVKM. The DNA for the CDR3 is TGTGCCAGCAGTGCACACAATCAGCCCCAGCATTTT. This encodes CASSAHNQPQHF.

V usage is TRBV24-1 and J usage is TRBJ1-2, with a tentative D call TRBD1 (5 bases). Germline CDR1 KGHDR, CDR2 SFDVKD. The germline V and J ends were trimmed by 2 bases and 7 bases, with 10 bases remaining between them. The CDR3 length is 13 residues. The DNA for the CDR3 is TGTGCCACCAGTGATTCGGGACTGACTGGCTACACCTTC. It codes for CATSDSGLTGYTF.

The chain links TRBV12-3 or TRBV12-4 to TRBJ1-3, with D uncertain. This CDR3 contains 13 residues. V lost 6 bases, J lost 0 bases, and 6 bases lay in between. The CDR3 protein is CASRVSSGNTIYF. CDR3 nucleotide sequence: TGTGCCAGCAGGGTCAGCTCTGGAAACACCATATATTTT.

The rearrangement uses TRBV4-1 and TRBJ2-3, with a possible D match to TRBD1 (6 bases). The CDR3 covers 17 residues. Trimming pared 0 bases from V and 3 bases from J, leaving 16 bases between. The germline gives CDR1 MGHRA, CDR2 YSYEKL. The CDR3 DNA reads TGCGCCAGCAGCCAAGAAGGGGGTTTAGTTAGGACAGATACGCAGTATTTT. It specifies CASSQEGGLVRTDTQYF.

The chain couples TRBV19 to TRBJ1-2; tentative D call: TRBD1 (5 bases). Trimming cost V 1 base and J 4 bases, with 16 bases left between them. The germline gives CDR1 LNHDA, CDR2 SQIVND (reference sequence). This CDR3 has 16 residues. The CDR3 DNA reads as TGTGCCAGTAGTATAGGGGGCAAGCGAAGGGTCTATGGCTACACCTTC. Translating gives CASSIGGKRRVYGYTF.

This clone was recorded once. This sequence joins TRBV18 and TRBJ1-3, with 7 bases that match TRBD1. Germline V gives CDR1 KGHSH, CDR2 LQKENI. V gave up 5 bases and J gave up 0 bases; unmatched junction bases: 4. There are 15 residues in the CDR3. The CDR3 loop is CASSLTGDSGNTIYF. The CDR3 DNA is TGTGCCAGCTCATTAACAGGGGACTCTGGAAACACCATATATTTT.

The V call is TRBV12-5, the J call TRBJ2-1, with a tentative D call TRBD1 (6 bases). CDR3 length: 15 amino acids. The germline CDR1 and CDR2 sequences are LGHNT and FRNRAP. V was clipped by 2 bases and J by 7 bases, with 15 bases between them. This CDR3 reads CASGLLIRDINEQFF. In nucleotides, the CDR3 is TGTGCTAGTGGTTTGTTAATCCGGGACATTAATGAGCAGTTCTTC.

This rearrangement joins TRBV5-5 to TRBJ2-5; TRBD1 might be the D (6 bases). In germline, CDR1 is SGHKS, CDR2 YYEKEE (reference sequence). This CDR3 spans 15 amino acids. V was shortened by 2 bases and J by 5 bases, with 16 bases between the two germline ends. CDR3 nucleotide sequence: TGTGCCAGCAGCTTACAAATCACAGGGTCGGAGACCCAGTACTTC. It codes for CASSLQITGSETQYF. The variable domain in full, completed from reference TRBV5-5 and TRBJ2-5, reads DAGVTQSPTHLIKTRGQQVTLRCSPISGHKSVSWYQQVLGQGPQFIFQYYEKEERGRGNFPDRFSARQFPNYSSELNVNALLLGDSALYLCASSLQITGSETQYFGPGTRLLVL.